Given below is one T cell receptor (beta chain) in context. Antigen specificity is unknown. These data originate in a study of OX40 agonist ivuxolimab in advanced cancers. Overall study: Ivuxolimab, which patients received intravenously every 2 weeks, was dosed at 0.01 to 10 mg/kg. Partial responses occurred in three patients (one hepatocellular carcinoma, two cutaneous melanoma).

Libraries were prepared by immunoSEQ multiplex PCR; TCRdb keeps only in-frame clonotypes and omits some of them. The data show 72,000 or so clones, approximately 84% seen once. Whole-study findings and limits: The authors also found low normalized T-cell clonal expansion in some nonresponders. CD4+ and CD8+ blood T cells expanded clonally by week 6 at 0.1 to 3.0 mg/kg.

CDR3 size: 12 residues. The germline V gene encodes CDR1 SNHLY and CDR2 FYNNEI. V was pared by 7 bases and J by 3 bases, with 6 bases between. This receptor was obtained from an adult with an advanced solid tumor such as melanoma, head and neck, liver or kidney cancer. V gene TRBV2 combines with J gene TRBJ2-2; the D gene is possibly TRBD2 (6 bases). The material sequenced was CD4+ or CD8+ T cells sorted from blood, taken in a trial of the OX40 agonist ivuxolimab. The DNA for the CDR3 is TGTGCCAGCACGGGGGACACCGGGGAGCTGTTTTTT. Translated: CASTGDTGELFF. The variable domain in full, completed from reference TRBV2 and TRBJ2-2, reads EPEVTQTPSHQVTQMGQEVILRCVPISNHLYFYWYRQILGQKVEFLVSFYNNEISEKSEIFDDQFSVERPDGSNFTLKIRSTKLEDSAMYFCASTGDTGELFFGEGSRLTVL.